This T cell receptor (beta chain) was captured by sequencing in a study of shared clonotypes between healthy human individuals. Germline V gene lookup returns CDR1 MRHNA and CDR2 SNTAGT. Trimming removed 3 bases at V and 0 bases at J, with 7 bases between. The CDR3 loop spans 14 amino acids. Each unsorted sample relied on some 90 million PBMCs as its source of genomic DNA. The study ran the assay at deep level. Unsorted PBMC replicate PCRs used 300 ng DNA, 25,000 to 35,000 T cell genomes. Sequencing was performed on unsorted PBMC DNA using ten immunoSEQ deep assay plates. Using immunoSEQ multiplex PCR, the repertoire was profiled, and TCRdb retains in-frame clones only, with some absent. The sample holds roughly 480,000 clones, 70% to 85% seen once. The table lists this clone with many counts. The sample carries other DNA sequences with the same CDR3.

The source material was PBMCs. This TCR derives from a woman aged 35 to 49 in good health. Some clones in this sample may be carry-over from other donors' samples. This sequence joins TRBV6-4 and TRBJ2-3; D might be TRBD2 (5 bases). CDR3 sequence (DNA): TGTGCCAGCAGTGATGGCGGGAGCACAGATACGCAGTATTTT. Its translation: CASSDGGSTDTQYF.